The 30 T cell receptor beta chains in this list originate from one sample, sequenced in a study of vaccination and CD4 T cells after COVID-19. The treatment is: 10-day PBMC culture with coronavirus spike peptide pools or control peptides (ViraFEST assay). These receptors have no known antigen. Once obtained from cultured CD4+ T cells, the DNA was sequenced using the Oncomine TCR Beta short-read assay. TCRdb redid the calling of the PCR reads with MiXCR, one entry per CDR3 protein. The sample holds roughly 25,000 distinct CDR3 sequences, 62% seen once. The sequencing input was CD4+ T cells from blood, cultured in vitro. Receptors originate from a human donor who had recovered from COVID-19.

J is TRBJ2-3 and V is TRBV14; 12 bases map to TRBD2. V was clipped by 3 bases and J by 0 bases; unmatched bases: 4. The CDR3 totals 17 residues. Germline V gives CDR1 SGHDN, CDR2 FVKESK. The CDR3 here is CASSHKGTSGSTDTQYF. DNA of the CDR3: TGTGCCAGCAGCCATAAGGGGACTAGCGGGAGCACAGATACGCAGTATTTT.

The chain employs TRBV9 and TRBJ2-2; 13 nucleotides align to TRBD2. The CDR3 covers 16 residues. Trimming took 0 bases from V and 9 from J; bases not matched to a gene: 5. The germline V gene encodes CDR1 SGDLS and CDR2 YYNGEE. The CDR3 protein is CASSVALAGGPRELFF. The DNA of the CDR3 is TGTGCCAGCAGCGTAGCACTAGCGGGAGGGCCCCGGGAGCTGTTTTTT.

This sequence joins TRBV19 and TRBJ1-5; perhaps TRBD1 as D (5 bases). The V gene lost 7 bases and the J gene lost 0 bases, with 10 bases spanning the gap. CDR1 and CDR2 (germline): LNHDA, SQIVND (reference sequence). The length of the CDR3 is 14 residues. The CDR3 sequence is CASMNRLSNQPQHF. CDR3 nucleotides: TGTGCCAGTATGAACAGGCTTAGCAATCAGCCCCAGCATTTT. Filled out from reference TRBV19 and TRBJ1-5, the complete variable domain reads DGGITQSPKYLFRKEGQNVTLSCEQNLNHDAMYWYRQDPGQGLRLIYYSQIVNDFQKGDIAEGYSVSREKKESFPLTVTSAQKNPTAFYLCASMNRLSNQPQHFGDGTRLSIL.

The table lists this clonotype with a count of one. The chain uses TRBV6-1 and TRBJ1-1; unclear D gene. This CDR3 comprises 14 residues. V gave up 8 bases and J gave up 4 bases, with 17 bases separating them. CDR1 is MNHNS and CDR2 is SASEGT in the germline V gene. The CDR3 DNA sequence: TGTGCCAGCCCCGGCCCAAATCGGGGCACTGAAGCTTTCTTT. This encodes CASPGPNRGTEAFF.

This clonotype turned up a few times. The chain has TRBV6-5 and TRBJ1-1, with TRBD1 as a possible D gene (5 bases). The CDR3 length is 13 residues. Trimming removed 5 bases from V and 8 bases from J, with 15 bases in between. Germline V gene sequence: CDR1 MNHEY, CDR2 SVGAGI. The CDR3: CASSHWGESEAFF. The CDR3 coding sequence is TGTGCCAGCAGTCACTGGGGGGAGTCCGAAGCTTTCTTT.

This sequence joins TRBV20-1 and TRBJ2-5; TRBD1 might be the D (5 bases). Trimming took 1 base from V and 5 from J, leaving 11 bases between them. CDR1 is DFQATT, CDR2 SNEGSKA, per germline (reference sequence). The CDR3 has 13 amino acids. CDR3 loop: CSARAAGLETQYF. CDR3 coding DNA: TGCAGTGCTAGAGCAGCAGGGTTGGAGACCCAGTACTTC.

The chain recombines TRBV20-1 with TRBJ2-1; 7 positions match TRBD1. This CDR3 has 13 residues. The germline V gene has CDR1 DFQATT and CDR2 SNEGSKA (reference sequence). The V gene end was trimmed by 5 bases and the J gene end by 13 bases; junction bases not matched to a gene: 14. CDR3 in amino acids: CSAPDRQGKKQFF. CDR3 nucleotides: TGCAGTGCTCCTGATAGACAGGGAAAAAAACAGTTCTTC.

This chain links TRBV20-1 with TRBJ2-3; D assignment may be TRBD1 or TRBD2 (5 bases each). The CDR3 is 16 amino acids. Germline-derived CDR1 and CDR2 are DFQATT and SNEGSKA (reference sequence). V lost 1 base, J lost 5 bases, and 19 bases lay in between. The CDR3 DNA sequence: TGCAGTGCTAGAGTCTCCGGGGCAGGCTTGGGAGATACGCAGTATTTT. It codes for CSARVSGAGLGDTQYF.

This clonotype has just one count. The chain recombines TRBV19 with TRBJ1-2; D remains unclear. Germline CDR1 reads LNHDA; CDR2 reads SQIVND (reference sequence). The CDR3 totals 18 residues. V lost 3 bases, J lost 0 bases, and 20 bases lay in between. CDR3 in amino acids: CASSISTTPQLANYGYTF. The CDR3 nucleotides read TGTGCCAGTAGTATCTCAACGACACCGCAGTTAGCTAACTATGGCTACACCTTC.

The rearrangement uses TRBV7-8 and TRBJ1-2; D is possibly TRBD1 (5 bases). Germline lookup yields CDR1 SGHVS and CDR2 FQNEAQ. V dropped 2 bases and J dropped 2 bases, with 12 bases sitting between them. The CDR3 length is 15 residues. CDR3 nucleotide sequence: TGTGCCAGCAGCTTAAGGGGCGTCGTCAACTATGGCTACACCTTC. Its translation is CASSLRGVVNYGYTF. Variable domain in full (rest from reference TRBV7-8 and TRBJ1-2): GAGVSQSPRYKVAKRGQDVALRCDPISGHVSLFWYQQALGQGPEFLTYFQNEAQLDKSGLPSDRFFAERPEGSVSTLKIQRTQQEDSAVYLCASSLRGVVNYGYTFGSGTRLTVV.

This clonotype has just a few counts. V gene TRBV20-1 combines with J gene TRBJ1-2, with D hard to call. In germline, CDR1 is DFQATT, CDR2 SNEGSKA (reference sequence). This CDR3 region has 11 residues. Trimming pared 6 bases from V and 4 bases from J, leaving 9 bases between. The CDR3 DNA reads TGCAGTGCGTTCATACCCTATGGCTACACCTTC. Translation: CSAFIPYGYTF.

The rearrangement uses TRBV20-1 and TRBJ1-5; no clear D. The V end was cut by 0 bases, the J end by 4 bases, with 10 bases between. This CDR3 is built from 14 residues. The germline gives CDR1 DFQATT, CDR2 SNEGSKA (reference sequence). CDR3 amino acids: CSARDLRLNQPQHF. The CDR3 nucleotides are TGCAGTGCTAGAGATCTGCGGTTAAATCAGCCCCAGCATTTT.

This clonotype was picked up one time. The rearrangement uses TRBV14 and TRBJ1-6; no reliable D call. CDR3 length equals 15 residues. The germline gives CDR1 SGHDN, CDR2 FVKESK. Trimming pared 3 bases from V and 8 bases from J, leaving 14 bases between. CDR3 protein: CASSQTSGVDSPLHF. In DNA form, the CDR3 reads TGTGCCAGCAGCCAGACTTCCGGGGTTGATTCACCCCTCCACTTT.

This clonotype was seen more than once but under ten times. The V call is TRBV15, the J call TRBJ2-1, with 8 bases that match TRBD2. The CDR3 totals 15 residues. V lost 7 bases to trimming and J lost 10 bases; unmatched junction nucleotides: 15. Per the germline V gene, CDR1 is LNHNV and CDR2 is YYDKDF (reference sequence). This CDR3 reads CATNGRTGGPGEQFF. Written as DNA, the CDR3 is TGTGCCACCAATGGTAGGACGGGAGGGCCTGGGGAGCAGTTCTTC.

Concerning this clonotype itself: The junction departs from the called germline gene at one end, perhaps through a read error. The chain links TRBV4-3 to TRBJ2-4; D tentatively fits TRBD1 or TRBD2 (5 bases each). The CDR3 extends over 13 amino acids. The germline gives CDR1 LGHNA, CDR2 YSLEER. Here the CDR3 DNA reads TGCGCCAGCAGCCAAGACTACCCGGGACCCTCTCACTTC. Translated: CASSQDYPGPSHF.

The V and J genes are TRBV27 and TRBJ2-3; D is undetermined. CDR3 length: 12 amino acids. V was pared by 4 bases and J by 4 bases, with 6 bases between. CDR1 and CDR2 from the germline V gene are MNHEY and SMNVEV (reference sequence). For the CDR3, the DNA is TGTGCCAGCAGTTCCGTTGCAGATACGCAGTATTTT. Translating gives CASSSVADTQYF.

The table lists this clonotype with a few counts. This chain connects TRBV6-7 to TRBJ1-5; no firm D call. TRBV6-7 is classed as an ORF, of uncertain function. V was clipped by 2 bases and J by 0 bases, with 14 bases between them. This CDR3 has 17 amino acids. The CDR3 coding sequence is TGTGCCAGCAGTTACCCCCATGCGGGAGATAGCAATCAGCCCCAGCATTTT. As protein: CASSYPHAGDSNQPQHF.

In DNA form, the CDR3 reads TGTGCCAGCAACTGGCGGGGGAGCTCCTACAATGAGCAGTTCTTC. Protein sequence: CASNWRGSSYNEQFF. The chain uses TRBV2 and TRBJ2-1; the match to TRBD2 covers 7 bases. The germline V gene has CDR1 SNHLY and CDR2 FYNNEI. CDR3 length equals 15 residues. J lost 0 bases, V lost 7 bases, and 6 bases had no gene match. The complete variable domain, with remaining parts taken from reference TRBV2 and TRBJ2-1, reads EPEVTQTPSHQVTQMGQEVILRCVPISNHLYFYWYRQILGQKVEFLVSFYNNEISEKSEIFDDQFSVERPDGSNFTLKIRSTKLEDSAMYFCASNWRGSSYNEQFFGPGTRLTVL.

V is TRBV27 and J is TRBJ2-5; 12 nucleotides line up with TRBD2. Germline CDR1 reads MNHEY; CDR2 reads SMNVEV (reference sequence). With V trimmed by 7 bases and J by 4 bases, 7 bases remained unmatched. This CDR3 is built from 15 residues. The CDR3 coding sequence is TGTGCCAGCAATCCCCGGGGACTAGCGGGAGAGACCCAGTACTTC. Amino acid sequence: CASNPRGLAGETQYF.

The chain is built from TRBV7-3 and TRBJ2-6, with D perhaps matching TRBD2 (6 bases). Germline lookup yields CDR1 SGHTA and CDR2 FQGTGA. This CDR3 has 16 amino acids. V lost 5 bases and J 13 bases, leaving 24 bases between the germline ends. The CDR3 loop reads CASSPGRQRRGGVLTF. The CDR3 nucleotides are TGTGCCAGCAGCCCCGGTCGACAGCGGCGGGGCGGTGTCCTGACTTTC.

The chain recombines TRBV19 with TRBJ2-2, with no clear D. Germline loops: CDR1 LNHDA, CDR2 SQIVND (reference sequence). The CDR3 loop spans 13 amino acids. V shed 1 base and J shed 5 bases, with 5 bases lying between them. This chain's CDR3 is CASSIGVTGELFF. The CDR3 DNA reads as TGTGCCAGTAGTATAGGGGTGACCGGGGAGCTGTTTTTT.

The rearrangement uses TRBV20-1 and TRBJ1-5; no firm D call. Germline V gene lookup returns CDR1 DFQATT and CDR2 SNEGSKA (reference sequence). V dropped 3 bases and J dropped 3 bases, with 12 bases sitting between them. The CDR3 has 14 amino acids. CDR3: CSASGGRINQPQHF. CDR3 nucleotides: TGCAGTGCTAGTGGCGGCAGGATCAATCAGCCCCAGCATTTT.

The chain combines TRBV30 with TRBJ2-7, with 7 bases identical to TRBD1. Germline CDR1 GTSNPN, CDR2 SVGIG (reference sequence). The CDR3 is 14 residues long. The V and J ends lost 6 bases and 4 bases, in that order; junction bases with no gene match: 12. The CDR3 protein is CACNSPGTEYEQYF. DNA of the CDR3: TGTGCCTGCAACTCCCCCGGGACAGAGTACGAGCAGTACTTC.

CDR3 bases: TGTGCCAGCAGTACTACGTATGGCTACACCTTC. Its protein product is CASSTTYGYTF. The chain carries TRBV28 and TRBJ1-2; no reliable D call. The CDR3 is 11 amino acids. Per germline, CDR1 MDHEN and CDR2 SYDVKM. Trimming removed 5 bases from V and 5 bases from J, with 6 bases in between.

This clonotype occurred once. The chain combines TRBV20-1 with TRBJ2-4; no definite D call. Germline lookup yields CDR1 DFQATT and CDR2 SNEGSKA (reference sequence). V lost 1 base to trimming and J lost 0 bases, with 7 bases between them. This CDR3 has 14 amino acids. The CDR3 DNA follows: TGCAGTGCTAGAGTGCCGGGAGCCAAAAACATTCAGTACTTC. Its protein product is CSARVPGAKNIQYF.

The genes are TRBV7-2 and TRBJ1-5; D is ambiguous. The CDR3 covers 14 residues. Trimming left V 1 base short and J 1 base short, with 5 bases between. Germline CDR1 is SGHTA and CDR2 is FQGNSA. The CDR3 loop reads CASSLGRSNQPQHF. The DNA of the CDR3 is TGTGCCAGCAGCTTAGGGAGGAGCAATCAGCCCCAGCATTTT.

The chain combines TRBV11-3 with TRBJ2-7; TRBD1 might be the D (6 bases). Between the trimmed V and J ends, which lost 1 base and 1 base, there was a span of 11 bases. Germline assignment: CDR1 SGHNT and CDR2 YENEEA. This CDR3 contains 15 residues. CDR3: CASSLGLQGSYEQYF. In DNA, the CDR3 is TGTGCCAGCAGCTTAGGATTACAGGGTTCCTACGAGCAGTACTTC.

This clonotype was detected once. The V and J genes are TRBV12-3 or TRBV12-4 and TRBJ2-3; D is unresolved. This CDR3 has 11 amino acids. Trimming pared 8 bases from V and 3 bases from J, leaving 6 bases between. CDR3 DNA sequence: TGTGCCAGCCTAAGGACAGATACGCAGTATTTT. This sequence encodes CASLRTDTQYF.

The V call is TRBV20-1, the J call TRBJ1-1; D is perhaps TRBD1 (5 bases). From germline, CDR1 is DFQATT and CDR2 SNEGSKA (reference sequence). Deletions cut 6 bases from V and 5 bases from J, with 16 bases between. CDR3 size: 13 residues. Here the CDR3 DNA reads TGCAGTGCCAGGGCCGGCCAGAAGACTGAAGCTTTCTTT. It encodes CSARAGQKTEAFF.

The rearrangement joins TRBV7-9 to TRBJ2-3; 7 bases line up with TRBD1. This CDR3 region has 15 residues. The germline gives CDR1 SEHNR, CDR2 FQNEAQ (reference sequence). J gave up 1 base and V 4 bases, and 5 bases lay outside the gene matches. The CDR3 nucleotides are TGTGCCAGCAGCTCTGGACAGGCCCGCACAGATACGCAGTATTTT. It translates to CASSSGQARTDTQYF.